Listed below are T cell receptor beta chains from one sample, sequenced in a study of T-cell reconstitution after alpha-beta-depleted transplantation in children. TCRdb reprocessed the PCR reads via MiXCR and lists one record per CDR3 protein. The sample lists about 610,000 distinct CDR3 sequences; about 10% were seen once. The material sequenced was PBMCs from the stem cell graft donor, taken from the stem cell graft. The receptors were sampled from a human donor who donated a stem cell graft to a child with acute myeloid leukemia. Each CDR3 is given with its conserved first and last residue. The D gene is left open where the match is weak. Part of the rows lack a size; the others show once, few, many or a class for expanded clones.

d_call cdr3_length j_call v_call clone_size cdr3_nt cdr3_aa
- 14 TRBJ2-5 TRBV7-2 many TGTGCCAGCAGCTCTCTCGGGTACCAAGAGACCCAGTACTTC CASSSLGYQETQYF
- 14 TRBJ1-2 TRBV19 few TGTGCCAGTTCGACAAAGGTTTCTAACTATGGCTACACCTTC CASSTKVSNYGYTF
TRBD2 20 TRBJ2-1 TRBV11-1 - TGTGCCAGCAGCTTAGCCTCCGGGACTAGCGGGACGAGGGGCTACAATGAGCAGTTCTTC CASSLASGTSGTRGYNEQFF
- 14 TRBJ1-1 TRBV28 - TGTGCCAGCAGTTTTCCCCGCATGAACACTGAAGCTTTCTTT CASSFPRMNTEAFF
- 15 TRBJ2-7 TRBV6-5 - TGTGCCAGCAGTTACTCGGAGGGGGAAGGTTACGAGCAGTACTTC CASSYSEGEGYEQYF
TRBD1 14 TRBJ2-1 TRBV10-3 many TGTGCCAGCACCCGGGACAGGCTGAAAAATGAGCAGTTCTTC CASTRDRLKNEQFF
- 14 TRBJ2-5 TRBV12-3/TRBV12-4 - TGTGCCAGCAGCCGAGATCAGTCGACGGGGACCCAGTACTTC CASSRDQSTGTQYF
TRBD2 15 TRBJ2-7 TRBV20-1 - TGCAGTGCCACCCCGGGGACTAGCGGGAGCTACGAGCAGTACTTC CSATPGTSGSYEQYF
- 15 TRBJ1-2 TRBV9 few TGTGCCAGCAGCGTAGATGGGAAATTAAACTATGGCTACACCTTC CASSVDGKLNYGYTF
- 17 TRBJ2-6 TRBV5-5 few TGTGCCAGCAGCTTGTACGGGGGAGTCTCTGGGGCCAACGTCCTGACTTTC CASSLYGGVSGANVLTF
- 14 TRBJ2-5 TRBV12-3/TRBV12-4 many TGTGCCAGCAGTTTAGCCGGGCCCGAAGAGACCCAGTACTTC CASSLAGPEETQYF
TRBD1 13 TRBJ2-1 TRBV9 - TGTGCCAGCAGCGTGACAGGGGGGGGAGAGCAGTTCTTC CASSVTGGGEQFF
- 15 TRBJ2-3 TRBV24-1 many TGTGCCACCAGTGACATGGGACTCGGCACAGATACGCAGTATTTT CATSDMGLGTDTQYF
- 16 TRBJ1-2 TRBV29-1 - TGCAGCGTTGAAGATCTTGGGGGTTTGAGGGGGGATGGCTACACCTTC CSVEDLGGLRGDGYTF
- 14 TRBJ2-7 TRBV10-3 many TGTGCCATCAGTCCCGCGGTAGGCTCCTACGAGCAGTACTTC CAISPAVGSYEQYF
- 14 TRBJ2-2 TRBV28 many TGTGCCAGCAGATTATTGGCGAACACCGGGGAGCTGTTTTTT CASRLLANTGELFF
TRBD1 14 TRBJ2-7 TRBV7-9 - TGTGCCAGCAGCTTAACAGGGGGCGTTGACGAGCAGTACTTC CASSLTGGVDEQYF
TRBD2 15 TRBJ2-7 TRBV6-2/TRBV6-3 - TGTGCCAGCAGTTACTCGCGACGGGAGGGGTACGAGCAGTACTTC CASSYSRREGYEQYF
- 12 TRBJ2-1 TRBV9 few TGTGCCAGCAGCGGGGGGAGGCATCCCCAGTTCTTC CASSGGRHPQFF
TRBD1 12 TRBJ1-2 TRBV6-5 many TGTGCCAGCAGGGGTACAGGGGGGGGCTACACCTTC CASRGTGGGYTF
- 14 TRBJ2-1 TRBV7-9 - TGTGCCAGCAGCTTAGTACGGGGGACGAGTGAGCAGTTCTTC CASSLVRGTSEQFF
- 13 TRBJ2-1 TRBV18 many TGTGCCAGCTCACCCCCGGGACGGGATGAGCAGTTCTTC CASSPPGRDEQFF
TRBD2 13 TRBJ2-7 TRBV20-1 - TGCAGTGCTAGAGCTAGCGGGAAGATCGAGCAGTACTTC CSARASGKIEQYF
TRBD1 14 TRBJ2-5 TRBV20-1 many TGCAGTGCTTTCTCACAGGGGGTTGGGGAGACCCAGTACTTC CSAFSQGVGETQYF
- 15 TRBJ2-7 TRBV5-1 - TGCGCCAGCAGCACCTCGGGCACAGGGATGCGCGAGCAGTACTTC CASSTSGTGMREQYF
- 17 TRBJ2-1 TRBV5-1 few TGCGCCAGCAGCTTGGAGACGAGGGCTAGCTCCTACAATGAGCAGTTCTTC CASSLETRASSYNEQFF